This T cell receptor beta chain was found in a study of cytomegalovirus exposure and HLA in healthy donors. Study results and limitations: HLA-A and HLA-B allele assignments for most subjects were reportedly predicted accurately using TCR beta sequences. With later analysis, a missense DCLRE1C variant became linked to TCR beta V- and J-gene trimming.

In the case of this clone: The antigen remains unidentified.

The CDR3 covers 15 residues. V lost 4 bases to trimming and J lost 1 base; unmatched junction nucleotides: 4. In germline, CDR1 is MGHRA, CDR2 YSYEKL. Both 60 Vbeta primers and 13 Jbeta primers went into the PCR. Generated by immunoSEQ multiplex PCR, the TCRdb table keeps only in-frame clones and is missing some. The sample records about 130,000 clones, approximately 62% being singletons. The receptor was derived from a human donor in good health. The specimen sequenced was PBMCs. V usage is TRBV4-1 and J usage is TRBJ2-7; 10 bases are a match to TRBD1. The CDR3 DNA follows: TGCGCCAGCAGCCCTCGGACAGGGGGATCCTACGAGCAGTACTTC. Protein: CASSPRTGGSYEQYF.